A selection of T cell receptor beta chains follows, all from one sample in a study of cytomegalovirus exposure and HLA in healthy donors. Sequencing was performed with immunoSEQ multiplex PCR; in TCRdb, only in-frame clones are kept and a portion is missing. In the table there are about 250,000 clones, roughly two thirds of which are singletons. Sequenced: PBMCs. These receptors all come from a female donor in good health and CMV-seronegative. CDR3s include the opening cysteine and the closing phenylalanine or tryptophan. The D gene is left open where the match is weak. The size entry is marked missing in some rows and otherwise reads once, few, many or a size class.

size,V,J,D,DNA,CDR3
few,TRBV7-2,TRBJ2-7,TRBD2,TGTGCCAGCAGCTCGGGACTAGGAACCGACGAGCAGTACTTC,CASSSGLGTDEQYF
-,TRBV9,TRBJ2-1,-,TGTGCCAGCAGCGTAGGGGGTGGAACCGCGGGGAATAAGCAGTTCTTC,CASSVGGGTAGNKQFF
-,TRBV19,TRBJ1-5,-,TGTGCCAGTAGTATGTTGAAGGGCGCGGGTCAGCCCCAGCATTTT,CASSMLKGAGQPQHF
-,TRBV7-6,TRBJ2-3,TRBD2,TGTGCCAGCAGCTTAGGACTAGCGGGAGGGCCGGGGGCAGATACGCAGTATTTT,CASSLGLAGGPGADTQYF
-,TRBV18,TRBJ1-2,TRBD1,TGTGCCAGCTCATTATCAGGGGGCAGAGATGCGTCAAGGGGTGGCTACACCTTC,CASSLSGGRDASRGGYTF
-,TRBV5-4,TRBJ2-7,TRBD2,TGTGCCAGCAGCCCGAGGGGCGGGGGAGAGCCCTACGAGCAGTACTTC,CASSPRGGGEPYEQYF
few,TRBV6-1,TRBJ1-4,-,TGTGCCAGCACACGTACTCCAACTAATGAAAAACTGTTTTTT,CASTRTPTNEKLFF
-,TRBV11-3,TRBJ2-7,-,TGTGCCAGCAGTTCAAACAACTACGAGCAGTACTTC,CASSSNNYEQYF
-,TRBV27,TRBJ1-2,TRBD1,TGTGCCAGCAGTCCCCGCCGGGACAGGGGGCTGGGCTACACCTTC,CASSPRRDRGLGYTF
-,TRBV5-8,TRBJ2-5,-,TGTGCCAGCACTGGGGCGAAAAAAGAGACCCAGTACTTC,CASTGAKKETQYF
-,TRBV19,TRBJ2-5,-,TGTGCCAGTAGGGGCGCGGGACAAGAGACCCAGTACTTC,CASRGAGQETQYF
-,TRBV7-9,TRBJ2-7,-,TGTGCCAGCAGTCACGGACAGTCTCCCTACGAGCAGTACTTC,CASSHGQSPYEQYF
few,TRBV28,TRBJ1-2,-,TGTGCCAGCACCGGGATCTATGGCTACACCTTC,CASTGIYGYTF
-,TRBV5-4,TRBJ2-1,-,TGTGCCAGCACCCGGCGGGCCCAGTACAATGAGCAGTTCTTC,CASTRRAQYNEQFF
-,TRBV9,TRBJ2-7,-,TGTGCCAGCAGCGTAGAATCGTTTGGAGCCTACGAGCAGTACTTC,CASSVESFGAYEQYF
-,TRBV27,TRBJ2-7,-,TGTGCCAGCAGTTTACAGTTTACGAACGAGCGGTACTTC,CASSLQFTNERYF
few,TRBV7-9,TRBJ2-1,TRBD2,TGTTCCAGCAGCTTATGGGGACTAGCGGGAAACAATGAGCAGTTCTTC,CSSSLWGLAGNNEQFF
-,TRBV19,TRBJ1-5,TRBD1,TGTGCCAGTAACCCACAGGGGGACACAGTTCAGCCCCAGCATTTT,CASNPQGDTVQPQHF
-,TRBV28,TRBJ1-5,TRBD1,TGTGCCAGCAGCTTAACTGACAGGGGCCTAAATCAGCCCCAGCATTTT,CASSLTDRGLNQPQHF
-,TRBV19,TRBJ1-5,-,TGTGCCAGTAGTCGACAGAGTCTTAATCAGCCCCAGCATTTT,CASSRQSLNQPQHF
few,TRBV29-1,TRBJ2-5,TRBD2,TGCAGCGTAGGACTAGCACAGGAGACCCAGTACTTC,CSVGLAQETQYF
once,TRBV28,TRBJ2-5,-,TGTGCCAGCAGTTCGGGGGAGACCCAGTACTTC,CASSSGETQYF
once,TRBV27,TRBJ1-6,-,TGTGCCAGCAGTTTTCCCAGGGCCCTGGCACCCCTCCACTTT,CASSFPRALAPLHF
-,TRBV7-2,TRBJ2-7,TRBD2,TGTGCCAGCAGCTTAGGGACTAGCGGGAGCTTTGAGCAGTACTTC,CASSLGTSGSFEQYF
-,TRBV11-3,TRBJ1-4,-,TGTGCCAGCAGCTTAAGGGGTGGTGAAAAACTGTTTTTT,CASSLRGGEKLFF
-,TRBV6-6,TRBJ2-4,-,TGTGCCAGCAGTTATACTAGTGAAGTAAACATTCAGTACTTC,CASSYTSEVNIQYF
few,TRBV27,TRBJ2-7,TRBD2,TGTGCCAGCAGTGGTGCGGGAGGTCCCTACGAGCAGTACTTC,CASSGAGGPYEQYF
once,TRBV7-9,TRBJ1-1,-,TGTGCCAGCAGCTTAGTAGTGAACACTGAAGCTTTCTTT,CASSLVVNTEAFF
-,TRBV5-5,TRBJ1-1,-,TGTGCCAGCAGCTTGAGGGCGGACTCCAACACTGAAGCTTTCTTT,CASSLRADSNTEAFF
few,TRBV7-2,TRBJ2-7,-,TGTGCCAGCAGCTTGACAGGTGATTACTCCTACGAGCAGTACTTC,CASSLTGDYSYEQYF
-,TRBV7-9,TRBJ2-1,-,TGTGCCATCCGGGGCGGGGACCGACACAATGAGCAGTTCTTC,CAIRGGDRHNEQFF
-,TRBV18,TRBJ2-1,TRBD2,TGTGCCAGCTCACCACTAGCGGGGTTCTACAATGAGCAGTTCTTC,CASSPLAGFYNEQFF
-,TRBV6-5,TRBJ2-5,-,TGTGCCAGCAGTTACCCGCCGGGGGAGACCCAGTACTTC,CASSYPPGETQYF
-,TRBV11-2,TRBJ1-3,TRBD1,TGTGCCAGCAGCGAACGGACGACAGGGGACCTTATTGGAAACACCATATATTTT,CASSERTTGDLIGNTIYF
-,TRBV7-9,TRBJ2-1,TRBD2,TGTGCCAGCAGCTTAGCGGGAGGGCCGGAATCCTACAATGAGCAGTTCTTC,CASSLAGGPESYNEQFF
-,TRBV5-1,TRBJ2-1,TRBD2,TGCGCCAGCAGCTTGGAGGGCGGGAGGAGCGATGAGCAGTTCTTC,CASSLEGGRSDEQFF
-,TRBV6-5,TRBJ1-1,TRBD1,TGTGCCAGCAGGCGGACAGGGAACACTGAAGCTTTCTTT,CASRRTGNTEAFF
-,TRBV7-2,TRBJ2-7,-,TGTGCCAGCAGCCCTGTCTCAGCGGGCTACGAGCAGTACTTC,CASSPVSAGYEQYF
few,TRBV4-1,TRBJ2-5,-,TGCGCCAGCAGCCAAGAGGTAGGGAGACTTGAGCAGTACTTC,CASSQEVGRLEQYF
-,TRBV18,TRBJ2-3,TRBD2,TGTGCCAGCTCACCGGGACTAGCTTTAATAAGAGATACGCAGTATTTT,CASSPGLALIRDTQYF
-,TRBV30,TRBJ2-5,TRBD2,TGTGCCTGGCTCGGGACTAACCAAGAGACCCAGTACTTC,CAWLGTNQETQYF
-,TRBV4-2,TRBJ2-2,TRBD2,TGTGCCAGCAGCCCGCTAGCGGGTTCGAACACCGGGGAGCTGTTTTTT,CASSPLAGSNTGELFF
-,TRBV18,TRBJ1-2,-,TGTGCCAGCTCACCCCAAGGACAGCATGGCTACACCTTC,CASSPQGQHGYTF
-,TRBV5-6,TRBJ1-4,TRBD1,TGTGCCAGCAGCCTGCCCGGGACAGGGGATGAAAAACTGTTTTTT,CASSLPGTGDEKLFF
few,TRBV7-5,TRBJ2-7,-,TGTGTCAGAATGGCCTTTCCGGGACAGAGCCCCGAGCAGTACTTC,CVRMAFPGQSPEQYF
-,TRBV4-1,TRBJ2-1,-,TGCGCCAGCAGCCAAGTTATTTACAATGAGCAGTTCTTC,CASSQVIYNEQFF
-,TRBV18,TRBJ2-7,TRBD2,TGTGCCAGCTCCTGGACTAGCGGCTACGAGCAGTACTTC,CASSWTSGYEQYF
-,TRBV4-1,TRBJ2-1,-,TGCGCCAGCAGCCAGCACTTACCAGGGAACGATGAGCAGTTCTTC,CASSQHLPGNDEQFF
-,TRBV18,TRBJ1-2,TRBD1,TGTGCCAGCTCACCACGTCTGACAGGGAGTCCCTATGGCTACACCTTC,CASSPRLTGSPYGYTF
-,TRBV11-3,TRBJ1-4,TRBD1,TGTGCCAGCAGCTCTGGACAGGCAACAACTAATGAAAAACTGTTTTTT,CASSSGQATTNEKLFF
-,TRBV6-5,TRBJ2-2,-,TGTGCCAGCAGTTACCAGGGAGGCACCGGGGAGCTGTTTTTT,CASSYQGGTGELFF
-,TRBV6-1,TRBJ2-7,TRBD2,TGTGCCAGCAGTGAAGCGCTAGCGGGAGCCTACGAGCAGTACTTC,CASSEALAGAYEQYF
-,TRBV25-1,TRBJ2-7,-,TGTGCCAGCAGTGAAACCTCGGGGGGCTTGAGCTCCTACGAGCAGTACTTC,CASSETSGGLSSYEQYF
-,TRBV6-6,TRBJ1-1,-,TGTGCCAGCGAGAGACAGCCGAACACTGAAGCTTTCTTT,CASERQPNTEAFF
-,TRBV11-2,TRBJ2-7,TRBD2,TGTGCCAGCAGCTTTGGGGGGGGAGGTGAGAGCTCCTACGAGCAGTACTTC,CASSFGGGGESSYEQYF
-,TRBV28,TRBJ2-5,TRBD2,TGTGCCAGCAGTGCTCTAGCGGGAGGAGGACGAGAGACCCAGTACTTC,CASSALAGGGRETQYF
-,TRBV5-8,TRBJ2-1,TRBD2,TGTGCCAGCAGCCCGGGACTAGCCGGTTACAATGAGCAGTTCTTC,CASSPGLAGYNEQFF
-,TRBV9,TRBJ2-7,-,TGTGCCAGCAGCGTAGGTCTTGGAGGGGACTCCTACGAGCAGTACTTC,CASSVGLGGDSYEQYF
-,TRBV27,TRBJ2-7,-,TGTGCCAGCAGTCCCCGAGCAGGGGAACACGAGCAGTACTTC,CASSPRAGEHEQYF
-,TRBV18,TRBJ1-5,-,TGTGCCAGCTCACCTCTACAGGGCAATCAGCCCCAGCATTTT,CASSPLQGNQPQHF